This section outlines one T cell receptor beta chain sequence together with its context. Its antigen specificity is not known. Nothing much larger sits one base from this clone, and base qualities are not available. Receptors were amplified or captured by the immunoSEQ multiplex PCR assay. RNA was extracted from all samples and reverse transcribed into cDNA, which served as template for TCR sequencing. First-strand cDNA was synthesized with SuperScript III using a 2:1 mix of oligo-dT and random hexamers. Amplification bias was assessed with a synthetic immune receptor repertoire, and residual bias was removed computationally. Regarding the original processing steps: After raw reads were preprocessed to remove errors, the CDR3 was defined following IMGT conventions as running from the conserved cysteine to phenylalanine. To get clonality, Shannon entropy was normalized by log2 of the number of productive unique TCRs and the result was subtracted from 1. CD4 or CD8 identity of scalp clones was inferred by cross-referencing scalp TCRbeta sequences with sorted blood CD4 and CD8 repertoires. The clones in this table, taken by TCRdb from immuneACCESS, are in-frame only. Not every clone is retained; where verified, under half of the shortfall comes from an unresolved V gene, and the cause of the rest is unknown. Clonal size and the V and J genes are those of that table, whereas D and trimming came from the DNA. For this sample there are approximately 42,000 clones; under 70% appear just once. The ten largest clones represent 20% to 25% of the sample.

In the paper's terms, the time point label means: about 4 weeks on oral tofacitinib. The sample's treatment or condition label, decoded: oral pan-JAK inhibitor, 5-10 mg twice daily. From alopecia areata patients, peripheral blood was collected along with lesional scalp punch biopsies. PBMCs were isolated by density centrifugation and stained for CD3, CD4 and CD8, and CD4+ and CD8+ T cells were sorted on a FACSAria. The CDR3, cysteine through phenylalanine, is 12 amino acids long. The kept DNA is CDR3 alone, 36 bases in frame from the first base. According to the germline V gene, CDR1 reads SQVTM and CDR2 reads ANQGSEA. V is cut by 4 bases and J by 5 bases, and the space between the germline ends is 12 bases. The sample is drawn from a study of CD8+ T cells in alopecia areata (dated by TCRdb to 2016 to 2018). In the study overall: Treated patients were enrolled in an open-label pilot trial of oral tofacitinib, 5 to 10 mg twice daily, for moderate-to-severe alopecia areata. Scalp clonality was compared across normal scalp (n=4), patchy alopecia areata scalp (n=8), and alopecia totalis/universalis scalp (n=8). On the human side, TCRbeta sequencing was run on scalp tissue and on sorted CD4+ and CD8+ peripheral blood T cells from healthy controls and from alopecia areata patients with either patchy or totalis/universalis disease. Tofacitinib was administered for 6 to 18 months, and 6 months of follow-up off drug were then conducted to assess delayed response and recurrence. Patients on tofacitinib were biopsied at baseline and after 4 and 24 weeks of treatment, and several of the patients also had a later scalp biopsy. RNA came from the PAXgene miRNA kit for fixed scalp, the miRNeasy kit for PBMCs, and the RNeasy kit for mouse skin. The SALT score, which quantifies the percentage of affected scalp surface area, was used to measure disease severity in treated patients. To study T cell clonal expansion in alopecia areata, the researchers applied high-throughput TCRbeta sequencing to both the C3H/HeJ mouse model and human patients. Amplification of TCRbeta CDR3 regions was done by immunoSEQ multiplex PCR using 35 Vbeta forward primers and 13 Jbeta reverse primers.

Paper-wide results and their limitations: Because the treated cohort was small and included a single nonresponder, larger studies are needed to assess links between baseline CD8+ expansion and response. Shared TCR sequences between patients were less evident than in mice, which may be partly attributable to HLA diversity in the patient population. Compared with normal scalp, lesional scalp had higher clonality and more expanded CD8+ clones, particularly in alopecia totalis/universalis, a pattern that suggests antigenic drive. With tofacitinib, both scalp clonality and the number of expanded CD8+ clones among the top 100 scalp clones went down significantly. During tofacitinib treatment, many expanded lesional clones remained in scalp and blood, and this persistence may partly explain relapse after treatment is stopped. Scalp TCR repertoire analysis is complicated because resident alphabeta T cells in normal human skin are also sequenced, whereas mouse skin is dominated by gammadelta T cells.

This clonotype was obtained from a human donor with alopecia areata. In this chain, TRBV29-1 is recombined with TRBJ2-7; the D gene remains uncertain. The sample was CD8+ T cells sorted from blood, taken at week 4, from a patient treated with tofacitinib. The DNA sequence is given as TGCAGCGTTGTGTTGGGCGCGGACGAGCAGTACTTC. Its amino acids are CSVVLGADEQYF.